This T cell receptor (beta chain) was documented in a study of T cell responses to AZD1222 COVID-19 vaccine. Germline V gene lookup returns CDR1 SGHTA and CDR2 FQGNSA. Trimming left V 5 bases short and J 2 bases short, with 16 bases between. This CDR3 spans 16 amino acids. Profiling relied on immunoSEQ multiplex PCR, and the TCRdb table lists in-frame clones only, not all of them. The table has 90,000 to 120,000 clones, around nine tenths seen once; the top ten hold around 4.5%. The input for sequencing was peripheral blood, taken 28 days after the second AZD1222 dose. V and J are TRBV7-2 and TRBJ1-3; tentative D call: TRBD1 (6 bases). The receptor was derived from an adult who received the AZD1222 COVID-19 vaccine. The CDR3 spells CASSIGGQGTGNTIYF. The CDR3 DNA reads as TGTGCCAGCAGCATAGGGGGGCAGGGGACTGGAAACACCATATATTTT.